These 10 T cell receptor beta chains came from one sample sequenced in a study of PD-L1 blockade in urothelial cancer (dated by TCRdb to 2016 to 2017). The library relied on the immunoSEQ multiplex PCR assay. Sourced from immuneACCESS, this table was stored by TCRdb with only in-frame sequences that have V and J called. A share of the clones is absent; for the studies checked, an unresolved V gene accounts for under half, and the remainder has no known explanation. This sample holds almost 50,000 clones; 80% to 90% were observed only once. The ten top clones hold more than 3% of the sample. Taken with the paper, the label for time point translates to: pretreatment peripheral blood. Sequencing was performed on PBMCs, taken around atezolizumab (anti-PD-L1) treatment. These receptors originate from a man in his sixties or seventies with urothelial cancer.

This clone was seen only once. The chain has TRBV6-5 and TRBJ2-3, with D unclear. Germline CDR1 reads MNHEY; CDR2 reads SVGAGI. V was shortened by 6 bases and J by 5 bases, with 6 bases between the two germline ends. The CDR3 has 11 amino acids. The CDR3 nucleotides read TGTGCCAGCAGCCACATAGATACGCAGTATTTT. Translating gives CASSHIDTQYF.

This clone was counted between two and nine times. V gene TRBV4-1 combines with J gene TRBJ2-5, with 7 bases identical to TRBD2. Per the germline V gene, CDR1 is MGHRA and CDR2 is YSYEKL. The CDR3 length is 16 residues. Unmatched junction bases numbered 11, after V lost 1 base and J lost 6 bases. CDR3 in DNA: TGCGCCAGCAGCCAAGTAGAGGGACTAACACAAAAGACCCAGTACTTC. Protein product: CASSQVEGLTQKTQYF.

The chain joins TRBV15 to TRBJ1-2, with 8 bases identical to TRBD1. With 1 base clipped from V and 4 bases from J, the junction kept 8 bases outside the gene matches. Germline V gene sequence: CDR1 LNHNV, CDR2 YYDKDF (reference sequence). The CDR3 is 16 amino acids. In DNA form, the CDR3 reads TGTGCCACCAGCAGAGCAACAGGGGGGGTGAGCTATGGCTACACCTTC. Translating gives CATSRATGGVSYGYTF.

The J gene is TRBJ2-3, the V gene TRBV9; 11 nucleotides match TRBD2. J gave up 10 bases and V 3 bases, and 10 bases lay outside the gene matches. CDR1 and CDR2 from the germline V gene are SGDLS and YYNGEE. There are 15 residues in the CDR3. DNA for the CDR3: TGTGCCAGCAGCGCCGGGACTAGCGGACTCGCGTCGCAGTATTTT. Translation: CASSAGTSGLASQYF.

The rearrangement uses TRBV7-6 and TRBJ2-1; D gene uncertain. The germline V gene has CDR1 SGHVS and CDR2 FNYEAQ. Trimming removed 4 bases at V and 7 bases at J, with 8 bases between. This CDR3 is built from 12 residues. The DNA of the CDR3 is TGTGCCAGCAGCTCTGGCACAAATGAGCAGTTCTTC. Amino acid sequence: CASSSGTNEQFF.

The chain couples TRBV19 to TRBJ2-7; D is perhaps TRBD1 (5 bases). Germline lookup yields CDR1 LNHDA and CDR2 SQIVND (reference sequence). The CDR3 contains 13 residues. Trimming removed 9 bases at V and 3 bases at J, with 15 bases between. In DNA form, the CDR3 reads TGTGCCAGCGCGCGGACAAAGAACTACGAGCAGTACTTC. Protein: CASARTKNYEQYF.

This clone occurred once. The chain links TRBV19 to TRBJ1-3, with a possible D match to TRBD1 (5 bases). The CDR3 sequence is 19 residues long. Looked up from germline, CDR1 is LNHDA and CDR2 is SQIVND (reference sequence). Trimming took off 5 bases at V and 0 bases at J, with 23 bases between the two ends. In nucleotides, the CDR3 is TGTGCCAGTAGTGACCCTTATCCCGATACAGGCGGCTCTGGAAACACCATATATTTT. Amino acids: CASSDPYPDTGGSGNTIYF.

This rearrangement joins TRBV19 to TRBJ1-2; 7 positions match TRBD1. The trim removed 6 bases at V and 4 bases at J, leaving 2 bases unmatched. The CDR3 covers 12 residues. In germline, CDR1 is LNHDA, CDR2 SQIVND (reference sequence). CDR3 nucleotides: TGTGCCAGTAGGGGACAGCTCTATGGCTACACCTTC. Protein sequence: CASRGQLYGYTF.

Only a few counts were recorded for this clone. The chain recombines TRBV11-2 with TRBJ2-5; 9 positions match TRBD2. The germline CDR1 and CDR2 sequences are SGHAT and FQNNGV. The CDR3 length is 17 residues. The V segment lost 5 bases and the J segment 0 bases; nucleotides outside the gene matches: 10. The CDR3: CASSPRVAGVYQETQYF. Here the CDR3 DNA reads TGTGCCAGCAGCCCCCGGGTAGCGGGGGTGTACCAAGAGACCCAGTACTTC.

The CDR3 DNA sequence: TGTGCCACCAGCATGACTAGCGGGAGCCTCCAAGAGACCCAGTACTTC. It codes for CATSMTSGSLQETQYF. The J gene is TRBJ2-5, the V gene TRBV15, with 12 bases lining up with TRBD2. Trimming at V came to 4 bases and at J to 1 base, leaving 4 bases not matched to a gene. The CDR3 sequence is 16 residues long. Germline CDR1 is LNHNV and CDR2 is YYDKDF (reference sequence).